This T cell receptor (beta chain) appears in the sequencing data of a study of OX40 agonist ivuxolimab in advanced cancers. As for the study in general: Enrollees could have had prior anti-PD-1, anti-PD-L1 or anti-CTLA-4 therapy, which about 42% had received.

With respect to this clone: Its antigen is unknown.

Findings and limits, study-wide: People who partly responded at 0.1-3.0 mg/kg had some of the least clonal expansion seen. In general, CD8+ T cells held more expanded clones than CD4+ did, on average.

The V gene end was trimmed by 4 bases and the J gene end by 6 bases; junction bases not matched to a gene: 13. Germline lookup yields CDR1 SGDLS and CDR2 YYNGEE. The CDR3 has 17 amino acids. Profiling relied on immunoSEQ multiplex PCR, and the TCRdb table lists in-frame clones only, not all of them. The sample includes roughly 69,000 clones, more than 75% of them seen just once. The sequence derives from an adult with an advanced solid tumor such as melanoma, head and neck, liver or kidney cancer. The sequencing used CD4+ or CD8+ T cells sorted from blood, collected in a trial of the OX40 agonist ivuxolimab. The chain links TRBV9 to TRBJ1-5; TRBD1 matches at 10 bases. CDR3 amino acids: CASSLPGTGELSQPQHF. Here the CDR3 DNA reads TGTGCCAGCAGCCTACCTGGGACAGGGGAGCTAAGTCAGCCCCAGCATTTT.